This T cell receptor beta chain originates from a study of blood T cell repertoires in COVID-19 (dated by TCRdb to 2020 to 2021). The study in broad terms: The collaborator samples originated in the United States, Italy and Spain and spanned the acute and convalescent phases of COVID-19. The samples were drawn from the first 160 participants of the ongoing ImmuneRACE study and from more than 1,000 subjects provided by 6 global collaborators. The repertoires were released in a freely available public database intended as a resource for research on the immune response to SARS-CoV-2. The material from the prospective study consisted of cDNA or gDNA derived from T cells, B-cell-depleted T cells, or PBMCs. Deeply sampled blood TCRbeta repertoires from subjects exposed to, actively infected with, or recovered from COVID-19 were included in the dataset. Nearly every sample came with metadata listing a de-identified subject ID, COVID-19 status, age in years and sex. Where HLA class I and class II types were available, the types were taken from metadata supplied by the sample provider, not from assay-based typing. Overall study outcomes, separate from this receptor: How much clinical and demographic metadata was included differed by source and by participant, and the metadata was provided uncurated.

One collaborating source in Seattle enrolled patients while the patients were actively infected and followed the patients over time throughout the course of disease. Collaborating institutions collected whole blood in K2EDTA tubes following their own protocols. For TCRbeta analysis, collaborator samples were shipped as frozen whole blood, as isolated PBMCs, or as DNA extracted from either sample type. Spanning cysteine to phenylalanine, the CDR3 consists of 19 amino acids. This entry keeps only the CDR3 DNA: 57 bases, framed from base 1. TCRbeta CDR3 regions were amplified from genomic DNA using the immunoSEQ Assay, a bias-controlled multiplex PCR. In the source study's methods: Nucleated cell counts per sample were estimated from amplification of reference gene primers within the assay. Sequence reads were collapsed and filtered to measure the absolute abundance of every unique TCRbeta CDR3 rearrangement. For each sample, productive Simpson clonality was calculated as the square root of Simpson's diversity index across productive rearrangements. Imported from immuneACCESS, the table was reduced by TCRdb to in-frame sequences with V and J called. These copies leave out some clones; in studies compared against another copy, an unresolved V gene accounts for under half, and the cause of the remainder is not known. V and J calls and clone size follow that table, whereas D and trimming were derived from the DNA. The sample table lists approximately 300,000 clones, about nine tenths of them with a count of one. Approximately 6.8% of the sample comes from the top ten.

As regards this clone: The specificity of this receptor is unknown. No quality values exist for individual bases; no much larger clone is one base distant.

Input material: peripheral blood. In this chain, TRBV21-1 is recombined with TRBJ2-1; no check of the table's D call, TRBD2, against the DNA was made. TRBV21-1 is described as a pseudogene. This receptor was taken from a woman in her twenties or thirties with COVID-19, enrolled during active disease. The DNA reads as follows: TGTGCCAGCAGCTTGGTGAGGGGACTAGCGGGAGATGGATCCAATGAGCAGTTCTTC. This yields the protein CASSLVRGLAGDGSNEQFF.